This TCR beta chain was sequenced in a study of blood T cell repertoires in COVID-19. Overall study: PBMCs, B-cell-depleted T cells, or T cells were the source of the cDNA or gDNA that made up the material.

This CDR3 contains 13 residues. CDR1 and CDR2 from the germline V gene are SQVTM and ANQGSEA. The table came from immunoSEQ multiplex PCR; TCRdb's copy has only in-frame clones and leaves some out. The table lists approximately 210,000 clones, approximately 80% of them singletons. Participants had their cohort set by participant-reported clinical history. This clone has only one observation. This chain joins TRBV29-1 and TRBJ2-3, with D unresolved. Sequenced sample: PBMCs or T cells enriched from blood (not recorded which). The clonotype originates from a man under 40 with acute COVID-19. CDR3 sequence: CTIKAVLTDTQYF. The CDR3 DNA reads TGCACTATAAAGGCGGTTCTCACAGATACGCAGTATTTT.